Listed below are T cell receptor beta chains from one sample, sequenced in a study of T cell responses to AZD1222 COVID-19 vaccine. The repertoire was sequenced with immunoSEQ multiplex PCR; TCRdb's copy has only in-frame clones and lacks some. The sample includes 95,000 to 110,000 clones, around 90% of them seen just once. This specimen consisted of peripheral blood, obtained on day 0 of AZD1222 vaccination. These receptors came from an adult in good health. CDR3s include the opening cysteine and the closing phenylalanine or tryptophan. A D gene is named only where the DNA matches it firmly. Expanded clones are given a class, and other clones once, few, many or no size at all.

- 12 TRBJ1-1 - TRBV12-3/TRBV12-4 CASSGTWQEAFF TGTGCCAGCAGCGGGACCTGGCAGGAGGCTTTCTTT
- 12 TRBJ1-1 TRBD1 TRBV7-3 CASSQGDTEAFF TGTGCCAGCAGCCAGGGGGACACTGAAGCTTTCTTT
once 15 TRBJ1-1 - TRBV18 CASSPMTGEYTEAFF TGTGCCAGCTCACCCATGACAGGAGAGTACACTGAAGCTTTCTTT
- 15 TRBJ2-1 - TRBV28 CASSPPQGPYNEQFF TGTGCCAGCAGTCCCCCGCAGGGTCCCTACAATGAGCAGTTCTTC
- 14 TRBJ2-3 - TRBV11-2 CASSYDPYTDTQYF TGTGCCAGCAGCTACGATCCTTACACAGATACGCAGTATTTT
- 15 TRBJ1-1 - TRBV28 CASSTAGRPNTEAFF TGTGCCAGCAGTACAGCAGGGAGGCCGAACACTGAAGCTTTCTTT
- 12 TRBJ1-5 - TRBV28 CASSLGNQPQHF TGTGCCAGCAGTTTGGGCAATCAGCCCCAGCATTTT
- 11 TRBJ2-7 - TRBV6-5 CASSYAHEQYF TGTGCCAGCAGTTACGCCCACGAGCAGTACTTC
- 14 TRBJ1-1 - TRBV6-2/TRBV6-3 CASSYGDANTEAFF TGTGCCAGCAGTTACGGGGACGCAAACACTGAAGCTTTCTTT
- 15 TRBJ1-2 - TRBV14 CASSLVTSPNYGYTF TGTGCCAGCAGCCTAGTGACGAGCCCTAACTATGGCTACACCTTC
- 12 TRBJ2-2 - TRBV19 CASSSRAGELFF TGTGCCAGTAGTTCTAGGGCCGGGGAGCTGTTTTTT
- 17 TRBJ1-4 TRBD1 TRBV28 CASAGTGGASPNEKLFF TGTGCCAGTGCCGGGACAGGGGGCGCCAGTCCTAATGAAAAACTGTTTTTT
- 14 TRBJ1-1 - TRBV6-2/TRBV6-3 CASSGSLGGTEAFF TGTGCCAGCAGTGGAAGTCTCGGGGGCACTGAAGCTTTCTTT
- 14 TRBJ1-1 - TRBV5-4 CASSRGGPNTEAFF TGTGCCAGCAGCAGGGGGGGTCCGAACACTGAAGCTTTCTTT
- 11 TRBJ2-5 - TRBV29-1 CSVDVMETQYF TGCAGCGTAGATGTCATGGAGACCCAGTACTTC
- 17 TRBJ2-1 - TRBV12-5 CASGLLSGQSSYNEQFF TGTGCTAGTGGTTTACTCAGCGGGCAGAGCTCCTACAATGAGCAGTTCTTC
few 14 TRBJ2-1 TRBD2 TRBV7-2 CASSLTAGGNEQFF TGTGCCAGCAGCTTAACGGCGGGAGGCAATGAGCAGTTCTTC
- 18 TRBJ2-2 TRBD2 TRBV3-1/TRBV3-2 CASSYHGTSGGRTGELFF TGTGCCAGCAGCTACCACGGGACTAGCGGGGGGCGCACCGGGGAGCTGTTTTTT
- 14 TRBJ2-7 - TRBV9 CASSVGGAPYEQYF TGTGCCAGCAGCGTAGGGGGGGCACCCTACGAGCAGTACTTC
- 13 TRBJ1-6 - TRBV7-6 CASRQGSNSPLHF TGTGCCAGCAGGCAGGGATCTAATTCACCCCTCCACTTT
- 14 TRBJ1-1 TRBD1 TRBV11-2 CASSDGQGRTEAFF TGTGCCAGCAGCGATGGACAGGGGCGCACTGAAGCTTTCTTT
- 13 TRBJ1-5 - TRBV10-3 CAISGQNNQPQHF TGTGCCATCAGTGGACAGAACAATCAGCCCCAGCATTTT
- 18 TRBJ2-3 - TRBV6-1 CASSEAPLGTNTYDTQYF TGTGCCAGCAGTGAAGCGCCCCTCGGGACCAACACATACGATACGCAGTATTTT
- 16 TRBJ2-3 TRBD2 TRBV13 CASSLGGGRAADTQYF TGTGCCAGCAGCTTAGGTGGCGGGAGGGCGGCAGATACGCAGTATTTT
- 16 TRBJ2-5 TRBD2 TRBV3-1/TRBV3-2 CASSQGLAGASETQYF TGTGCCAGCAGCCAAGGGCTAGCGGGGGCGTCAGAGACCCAGTACTTC